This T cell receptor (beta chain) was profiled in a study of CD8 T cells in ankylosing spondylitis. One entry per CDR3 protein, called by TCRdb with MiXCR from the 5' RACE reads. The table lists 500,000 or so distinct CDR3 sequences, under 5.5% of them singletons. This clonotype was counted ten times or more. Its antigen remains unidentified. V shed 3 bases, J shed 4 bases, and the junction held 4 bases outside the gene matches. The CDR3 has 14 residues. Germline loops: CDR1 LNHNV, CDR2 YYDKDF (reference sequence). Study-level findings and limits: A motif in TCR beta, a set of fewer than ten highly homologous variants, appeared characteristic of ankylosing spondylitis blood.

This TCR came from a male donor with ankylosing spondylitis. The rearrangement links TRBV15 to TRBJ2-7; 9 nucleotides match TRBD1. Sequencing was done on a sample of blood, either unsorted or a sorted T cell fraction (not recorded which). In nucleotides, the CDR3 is TGTGCCACCAGCAGGGACAGGGGAATTTACGAGCAGTACTTC. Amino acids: CATSRDRGIYEQYF. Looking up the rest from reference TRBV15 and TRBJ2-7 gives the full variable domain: DAMVIQNPRYQVTQFGKPVTLSCSQTLNHNVMYWYQQKSSQAPKLLFHYYDKDFNNEADTPDNFQSRRPNTSFCFLDIRSPGLGDTAMYLCATSRDRGIYEQYFGPGTRLTVT.